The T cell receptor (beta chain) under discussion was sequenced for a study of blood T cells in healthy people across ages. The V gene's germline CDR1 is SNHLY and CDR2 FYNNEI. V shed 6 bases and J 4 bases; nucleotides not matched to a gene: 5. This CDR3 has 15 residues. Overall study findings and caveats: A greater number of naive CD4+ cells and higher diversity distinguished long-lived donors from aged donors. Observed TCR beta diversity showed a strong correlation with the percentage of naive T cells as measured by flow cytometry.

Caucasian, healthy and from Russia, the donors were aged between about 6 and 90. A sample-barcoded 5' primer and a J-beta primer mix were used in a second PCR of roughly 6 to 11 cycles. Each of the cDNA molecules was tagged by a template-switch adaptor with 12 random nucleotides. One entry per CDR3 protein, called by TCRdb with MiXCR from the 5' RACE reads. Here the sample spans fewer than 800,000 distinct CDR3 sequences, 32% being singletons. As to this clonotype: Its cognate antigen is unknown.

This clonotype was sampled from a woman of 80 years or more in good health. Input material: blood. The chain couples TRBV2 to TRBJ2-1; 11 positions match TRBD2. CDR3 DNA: TGTGCCAGCAGCGGGACTAGCGGTCTGTACAATGAGCAGTTCTTC. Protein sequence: CASSGTSGLYNEQFF. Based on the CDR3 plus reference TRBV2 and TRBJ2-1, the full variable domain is EPEVTQTPSHQVTQMGQEVILRCVPISNHLYFYWYRQILGQKVEFLVSFYNNEISEKSEIFDDQFSVERPDGSNFTLKIRSTKLEDSAMYFCASSGTSGLYNEQFFGPGTRLTVL.